A selection of T cell receptor beta chains follows, all from one sample in a study of blood T cell repertoires in COVID-19. The method was immunoSEQ multiplex PCR; TCRdb's version includes in-frame clones alone and lacks a portion of them. The table has roughly 200,000 clones, 70% to 90% seen once. Sequencing input: peripheral blood. The origin of the receptors is a man aged 35 to 55 with active or convalescent COVID-19. Both conserved end residues are part of each CDR3. Fields, in order: clone size, D gene, J gene, V gene, CDR3 DNA, CDR3 protein. The D gene is left open where the match is weak. Part of the rows lack a size; the others show once, few, many or a class for expanded clones.

- - TRBJ2-1 TRBV12-5 TGTGCTAGTGGAACCACAGGGCCCTACAATGAGCAGTTCTTC CASGTTGPYNEQFF
few - TRBJ1-6 TRBV25-1 TGTGCCAGCAGTAATCAGGGAGGTTCACCCCTCCACTTT CASSNQGGSPLHF
- - TRBJ2-7 TRBV27 TGTGCCAGCAGTTACACGGCGGTCTCTGGTGAGCAGTACTTC CASSYTAVSGEQYF
- - TRBJ2-3 TRBV12-1 TGTGCCAGCAGCCCGGGACTACCCACTGCGTATTTT CASSPGLPTAYF
- TRBD1 TRBJ2-1 TRBV5-6 TGTGCCAGCAGCTTCGACTCCGGGACAGTCAATGAGCAGTTCTTC CASSFDSGTVNEQFF
- TRBD1 TRBJ1-1 TRBV7-6 TGTGCCAGCAGCTTAAGGGCAGGGGGTGTAGACACTGAAGCTTTCTTT CASSLRAGGVDTEAFF
- - TRBJ2-7 TRBV5-6 TGTGCCAGCAGCCCCGAGAACAGGGCCTCCTACGAGCAGTACTTC CASSPENRASYEQYF
- - TRBJ2-5 TRBV6-2/TRBV6-3 TGTGCCAGCAGTTACTCTGGCTCATTACAAGAGACCCAGTACTTC CASSYSGSLQETQYF
- - TRBJ1-5 TRBV21-1 TGTGCCAGCAGCAAAGTAGGGACAGTCAATCAGCCCCAGCATTTT CASSKVGTVNQPQHF
- TRBD1 TRBJ2-7 TRBV7-9 TGTGCCAGCAGCTTAGACAGGGGGCGCGAGCAGTACTTC CASSLDRGREQYF
- TRBD1 TRBJ2-5 TRBV7-2 TGTGCCAGCAGCCCAACTTGGCGACAGGGGGCTAGAGAGACCCAGTACTTC CASSPTWRQGARETQYF
- - TRBJ1-5 TRBV3-1/TRBV3-2 TGTGCCAGCAGCCAGGGGAGTCAGCCCCAGCATTTT CASSQGSQPQHF
- - TRBJ1-5 TRBV6-5 TGTGCCAGCAGTTTTTATAGCAATCAGCCCCAGCATTTT CASSFYSNQPQHF
- - TRBJ2-1 TRBV4-1 TGCGCCAGCAGCTCTACCCGGAGCTCCTACAATGAGCAGTTCTTC CASSSTRSSYNEQFF
- - TRBJ1-1 TRBV10-3 TGTGCCATCAGTGAACAGGATGAAGCTTTCTTT CAISEQDEAFF
- - TRBJ2-1 TRBV9 TGTGCCAGCAGCGCCAGTCCCGACAATGAGCAGTTCTTC CASSASPDNEQFF
- TRBD1 TRBJ1-3 TRBV6-1 TGTGCCAGCAGTGAAGGGACAGGGGGAAACACCATATATTTT CASSEGTGGNTIYF
- TRBD1 TRBJ2-5 TRBV24-1 TGTGCCACCAGTGATGTGGGACAGGGAATCGAGACCCAGTACTTC CATSDVGQGIETQYF
- - TRBJ1-2 TRBV6-1 TGTGCCAGCAGTGAAGCTGGAGGGTATGGCTACACCTTC CASSEAGGYGYTF
- TRBD2 TRBJ2-5 TRBV28 TGTGCCAGCAGCCGCGGGGGGCCGGGGGAGACCCAGTACTTC CASSRGGPGETQYF
- - TRBJ1-1 TRBV19 TGTGCCAGTAGTCGGGAGAACACTGAAGCTTTCTTT CASSRENTEAFF
- TRBD2 TRBJ2-1 TRBV5-1 TGCGCCAGCAGCTTGGTCGGTAGCGGGGGGATGAATGAGCAGTTCTTC CASSLVGSGGMNEQFF
- TRBD2 TRBJ2-7 TRBV6-2/TRBV6-3 TGTGCCAGCAGTGGACTAGGAGAGTCCAACTCCTACGAGCAGTACTTC CASSGLGESNSYEQYF
- TRBD1 TRBJ1-1 TRBV20-1 TGCAGTGCTAGTGCGTCAGGGGGCTTGAACACTGAAGCTTTCTTT CSASASGGLNTEAFF
- TRBD1 TRBJ2-6 TRBV6-2/TRBV6-3 TGTGCCAGCAGTTACATCCGGGACAGGGTTCCCGCTGGGGCCAACGTCCTGACTTTC CASSYIRDRVPAGANVLTF
once - TRBJ1-4 TRBV5-1 TGCGCCAGCAGCTTGGAGCCGGGGAGAAGTGAAAAACTGTTTTTT CASSLEPGRSEKLFF
- - TRBJ1-6 TRBV28 TGTGCCAGCACCTTCAGGGGATCCTATAATTCACCCCTCCACTTT CASTFRGSYNSPLHF
once - TRBJ1-2 TRBV2 TGTGCCAGCAGTCGACTTGTAGGGGGCTATGGCTACACCTTC CASSRLVGGYGYTF
- - TRBJ2-1 TRBV7-2 TGTGCCAGCAGCTTAGAAGCGCCTTCCTACAATGAGCAGTTCTTC CASSLEAPSYNEQFF
- TRBD1 TRBJ1-1 TRBV5-1 TGCGCCAGCAGCTTCTTGACAGGGTCCATGAACACTGAAGCTTTCTTT CASSFLTGSMNTEAFF